A single sample gave rise to the 15 T cell receptor beta chains below, sequenced in a study of blood T cell repertoires in COVID-19. Clones were read by immunoSEQ multiplex PCR, and TCRdb kept only the in-frame ones, dropping some. The sample has about 440,000 clones; about 90% are singletons. Sequencing was carried out using PBMCs or T cells enriched from blood (not recorded which). These receptor sequences come from a woman aged 18-29 years with acute COVID-19.

The chain carries TRBV4-1 and TRBJ2-5; 9 bases line up with TRBD1. The CDR3 is made up of 14 amino acids. The V and J ends lost 3 bases and 4 bases, in that order; junction bases with no gene match: 3. Germline lookup yields CDR1 MGHRA and CDR2 YSYEKL. In DNA form, the CDR3 reads TGCGCCAGCAGCCAGGGGACAGGGACAGAGACCCAGTACTTC. Amino acids: CASSQGTGTETQYF.

The gene calls are TRBV19 and TRBJ2-6, with TRBD1 matching 7 bases. This CDR3 has 17 residues. Trimming at V came to 5 bases and at J to 0 bases, leaving 7 bases not matched to a gene. CDR1 is LNHDA and CDR2 is SQIVND in the germline V gene (reference sequence). In DNA form, the CDR3 reads TGTGCCAGTAGTCTGGGACAGACCCGCTCTGGGGCCAACGTCCTGACTTTC. The encoded protein is CASSLGQTRSGANVLTF.

The chain combines TRBV7-9 with TRBJ2-3, with D perhaps TRBD1 (6 bases). Germline lookup yields CDR1 SEHNR and CDR2 FQNEAQ (reference sequence). CDR3 length: 16 amino acids. V was clipped by 4 bases and J by 2 bases, with 16 bases between them. Here the CDR3 DNA reads TGTGCCAGCAGCTCGAGGTTTAGGGGGAACACAGATACGCAGTATTTT. Protein sequence: CASSSRFRGNTDTQYF.

The chain's CDR3 is CASSSQGGELFF. CDR3 nucleotides: TGTGCCAGCAGTTCACAGGGCGGGGAGCTGTTTTTT. This chain joins TRBV28 and TRBJ2-2, with D maybe TRBD1 (6 bases). Trimming left V 4 bases short and J 7 bases short, with 7 bases between. This CDR3 spans 12 amino acids. Germline CDR1 MDHEN, CDR2 SYDVKM. The variable domain in full, completed from reference TRBV28 and TRBJ2-2, reads DVKVTQSSRYLVKRTGEKVFLECVQDMDHENMFWYRQDPGLGLRLIYFSYDVKMKEKGDIPEGYSVSREKKERFSLILESASTNQTSMYLCASSSQGGELFFGEGSRLTVL.

The CDR3 sequence: CASSKRTDSSGTIYF. CDR3 in DNA: TGTGCCAGCAGTAAAAGGACCGACAGCAGCGGGACCATATATTTT. V usage is TRBV6-6 and J usage is TRBJ1-3; tentatively, D is TRBD1 (5 bases). Germline V gene lookup returns CDR1 MNHNY and CDR2 SVGAGI (reference sequence). Trimming pared 5 bases from V and 10 bases from J, leaving 21 bases between. This CDR3 comprises 15 residues.

This sequence joins TRBV28 and TRBJ2-5; a weak D match, TRBD1 (6 bases). CDR1 is MDHEN, CDR2 SYDVKM, per germline. V was trimmed by 2 bases and J by 3 bases, leaving 7 bases between them. The CDR3 runs to 13 residues. This CDR3 reads CASSLNREETQYF. The CDR3, as DNA: TGTGCCAGCAGTTTAAACAGGGAAGAGACCCAGTACTTC.

The chain has TRBV2 and TRBJ2-3; unclear D gene. The CDR3 length is 15 residues. Trimming pared 2 bases from V and 4 bases from J, leaving 13 bases between. CDR1 is SNHLY and CDR2 is FYNNEI in the germline V gene. CDR3 residues: CASSEQSMGSDTQYF. For the CDR3, the DNA is TGTGCCAGCAGTGAACAGTCGATGGGCTCAGATACGCAGTATTTT.

CDR3 residues: CSASAGEDTGELFF. CDR3 bases: TGCAGTGCTAGTGCGGGAGAGGACACCGGGGAGCTGTTTTTT. This rearrangement joins TRBV20-1 to TRBJ2-2; 7 nucleotides line up with TRBD2. The CDR3 consists of 14 residues. CDR1 and CDR2 (germline): DFQATT, SNEGSKA (reference sequence). With 3 bases clipped from V and 3 bases from J, the junction kept 4 bases outside the gene matches.

The genes are TRBV10-1 and TRBJ1-6; the D gene is possibly TRBD1 (5 bases). Germline V gives CDR1 WNHNN, CDR2 SYGVQD (reference sequence). Trimming took off 4 bases at V and 7 bases at J, with 14 bases between the two ends. This CDR3 is 15 amino acids long. CDR3 DNA sequence: TGCGCCAGCAGTGGATCTCTGGGGGGAAATTCACCCCTCCACTTT. This translates into CASSGSLGGNSPLHF.

The CDR3 spells CASTKLGGDQPQHF. The CDR3 DNA is TGTGCCAGCACCAAGCTGGGAGGGGATCAGCCCCAGCATTTT. J is TRBJ1-5 and V is TRBV2, with D perhaps TRBD1 (5 bases). Looked up from germline, CDR1 is SNHLY and CDR2 is FYNNEI. The germline V and J ends were trimmed by 7 bases and 5 bases, with 15 bases remaining between them. This CDR3 has 14 residues.

This chain uses TRBV27 with TRBJ2-1; D is ambiguous. The CDR3 sequence is 12 residues long. The V gene's germline CDR1 is MNHEY and CDR2 SMNVEV (reference sequence). V was clipped by 8 bases and J by 7 bases, with 12 bases between them. CDR3 sequence reads: CASYGLRNEQFF. CDR3 bases: TGTGCCAGCTACGGTTTGCGGAATGAGCAGTTCTTC.

This clone was detected many times. The V call is TRBV30, the J call TRBJ2-3; 13 nucleotides match TRBD2. This CDR3 has 16 residues. J lost 2 bases, V lost 2 bases, and 4 bases had no gene match. Looked up from germline, CDR1 is GTSNPN and CDR2 is SVGIG (reference sequence). CDR3 protein: CAWSRGTSGNTDTQYF. The CDR3 coding sequence is TGTGCCTGGAGTCGCGGGACTAGCGGGAACACAGATACGCAGTATTTT. Drawing the rest from reference TRBV30 and TRBJ2-3, the complete variable domain is SQTIHQWPATLVQPVGSPLSLECTVEGTSNPNLYWYRQAAGRGLQLLFYSVGIGQISSEVPQNLSASRPQDRQFILSSKKLLLSDSGFYLCAWSRGTSGNTDTQYFGPGTRLTVL.

The chain employs TRBV4-1 and TRBJ1-6; TRBD1 is a possible D gene (5 bases). The CDR3 spans 16 residues. V lost 0 bases and J 0 bases, leaving 6 bases between the germline ends. CDR1 MGHRA and CDR2 YSYEKL come from the germline V gene. CDR3 region: CASSQEDISYNSPLHF. CDR3 nucleotides: TGCGCCAGCAGCCAAGAGGACATCTCCTATAATTCACCCCTCCACTTT.

The V and J genes are TRBV6-2 or TRBV6-3 and TRBJ2-7; possible D gene TRBD1, 5 bases. This CDR3 comprises 13 residues. The germline V gene has CDR1 MNHEY and CDR2 SVGEGT. With 5 bases removed from V and 6 bases from J, the gap between germline ends came to 14 bases. As DNA, the CDR3 is TGTGCCAGCAGTCAAACCAAGGGGTCCGAGCAGTACTTC. Its protein is CASSQTKGSEQYF.

This clone was seen just once. The chain combines TRBV6-5 with TRBJ2-7, with 7 positions matching TRBD2. The CDR3 totals 15 residues. Trimming cost V 2 bases and J 1 base; bases outside gene matches: 5. CDR1 and CDR2 (germline): MNHEY, SVGAGI. For the CDR3, the DNA is TGTGCCAGCAGTTACGCGGGAGCACGTTCCTACGAGCAGTACTTC. Its translation is CASSYAGARSYEQYF.